This TCR beta chain is from a study of T cell repertoires in cytomegalovirus infection. Looking at the study overall: It can be stated that public TCR beta signatures indicated CMV infection as well as a matching HLA type. The study's findings and limits: Totalled public TCR beta family frequency picked out people who carried CMV plus the relevant HLA.

This clonotype occurred many times. The antigen is undetermined. TCRdb reanalysed the reads using MiXCR and keeps one entry per CDR3 protein. The sample includes approximately 290,000 distinct CDR3 sequences, about 23% of them seen just once. The source material was PBMCs. The origin of this receptor is a human donor in good health (CMV status not recorded). Some clones in this sample may be carry-over from other donors' samples.

The CDR3 bases are TGCGCCAGCAGCTTGGAAGGGACCGCGAGATCCAATTCACCCCTCCACTTT. This gives the protein CASSLEGTARSNSPLHF. The chain employs TRBV5-1 and TRBJ1-6; D may be TRBD1 (5 bases). V lost 0 bases and J lost 7, with 17 bases in between. Germline CDR1 reads SGHRS; CDR2 reads YFSETQ. This CDR3 has 17 residues.